The clone carrying this T cell receptor (beta chain) was picked up one time. Antigen specificity is unknown. The data are from a study of cytomegalovirus exposure and HLA in healthy donors. The PCR ran on 60 Vbeta and 13 Jbeta primers. Per the original data handling: Around 11 million of 80 million or so unique TCR beta chains were shared, per a later count. The protocol was immunoSEQ multiplex PCR, while the TCRdb copy is restricted to in-frame clones and leaves out a portion. The DNA was the basis for D and trimming; V, J and clone size are from that table. This table has under 75,000 clones, 70% to 75% appearing once. Study findings and constraints: In a later analysis, HLA-associated TCR beta chains were more clonally expanded than equally common others. Presence/absence analyses assumed roughly uniform sequencing depth across donors.

The CDR3 is 16 residues long. V lost 5 bases to trimming and J lost 4 bases; unmatched junction nucleotides: 11. The germline CDR1 and CDR2 sequences are MDHEN and SYDVKM. This TCR was sampled from a human donor in good health. The material sequenced was PBMCs. V is TRBV28 and J is TRBJ1-1; 9 positions agree with TRBD1. The DNA for the CDR3 is TGTGCCAGCAGTCTCTACAGGGGGCGAAGAAGCACTGAAGCTTTCTTT. Translated: CASSLYRGRRSTEAFF.